Below, 14 T cell receptor beta chains from the same sample are listed, as sequenced in a study of CD8 T cells in Susac syndrome (dated by TCRdb to about 2019). Library prep was done by the immunoSEQ multiplex PCR assay. RNA was extracted using the RNeasy kit, and roughly 0.5 to 1 microgram was reverse transcribed with random hexamers. Starting from the raw public reads, TCRdb applied fastp trimming at Q25, assembled clones with MiXCR and retained in-frame beta chains. Records with the same CDR3 protein are collapsed into one entry carrying the most frequent genes and DNA. In this sample the table shows tens of thousands of distinct CDR3 sequences, around 94% of which occur a single time. The biggest ten clones account for over 0.3% of the sample. The material sequenced was CD4+ T cells from PBMCs. Receptors were obtained from a human donor with Susac syndrome.

This chain links TRBV7-9 with TRBJ2-2; D not resolved. This CDR3 spans 13 amino acids. Germline V lookup: CDR1 SEHNR, CDR2 FQNEAQ (reference sequence). V was trimmed by 0 bases and J by 5 bases, leaving 4 bases between them. The CDR3 DNA reads as TGTGCCAGCAGCTTAGCACAAACCGGGGAGCTGTTTTTT. Translation gives CASSLAQTGELFF.

V gene TRBV24-1 combines with J gene TRBJ2-3, with D perhaps matching TRBD1 (6 bases). Between the trimmed V and J ends, which lost 3 bases and 6 bases, there was a span of 15 bases. CDR1 and CDR2 from the germline V gene are KGHDR and SFDVKD. This CDR3 has 15 residues. In nucleotides, the CDR3 is TGTGCCACCAGTGATACAGGGCGAGGGTCCGATACGCAGTATTTT. Its protein product is CATSDTGRGSDTQYF.

The chain couples TRBV5-1 to TRBJ2-7; D is ambiguous. Germline V gene sequence: CDR1 SGHRS, CDR2 YFSETQ. The CDR3 covers 14 residues. The V and J ends lost 0 bases and 2 bases respectively, with 9 bases between them. In DNA form, the CDR3 reads TGCGCCAGCAGCTTGGCCCAGAGCACCTACGAGCAGTACTTC. Its translation: CASSLAQSTYEQYF.

The chain employs TRBV25-1 and TRBJ1-6; D unresolved. Germline CDR1 is MGHDK and CDR2 is SYGVNS. Trimming shortened V by 3 bases and J by 11 bases, and 5 bases separated the two germline ends. The CDR3 is 11 residues long. CDR3 protein: CASSEGTPLHF. The CDR3 nucleotides are TGTGCCAGCAGTGAGGGGACACCCCTCCACTTT.

This clonotype was observed once. V and J are TRBV3-1 and TRBJ2-7; 11 bases line up with TRBD2. The trim removed 0 bases at V and 9 bases at J, leaving 7 bases unmatched. Germline loops: CDR1 LGHDT, CDR2 YNNKEL (reference sequence). This CDR3 spans 15 amino acids. DNA of the CDR3: TGTGCCAGCAGCCAAGAGACGTGGACTAGCGGGTTGCAGTACTTC. Translating it yields CASSQETWTSGLQYF.

This chain joins TRBV20-1 and TRBJ1-2; D gene uncertain. Trimming left V 3 bases short and J 2 bases short, with 10 bases between. The CDR3 loop spans 13 amino acids. Germline values: CDR1 DFQATT, CDR2 SNEGSKA (reference sequence). The chain's CDR3 is CSASTGVNYGYTF. CDR3 coding DNA: TGCAGTGCTAGTACGGGTGTCAACTATGGCTACACCTTC.

The rearrangement links TRBV7-9 to TRBJ2-7, with TRBD1 identical over 7 bases. In germline, CDR1 is SEHNR, CDR2 FQNEAQ (reference sequence). V lost 6 bases to trimming and J lost 1 base; unmatched junction nucleotides: 9. This CDR3 comprises 15 residues. CDR3 loop: CASRMRQGQSYEQYF. The CDR3 DNA reads TGTGCCAGCAGGATGCGACAGGGCCAGTCCTACGAGCAGTACTTC.

V gene TRBV20-1 combines with J gene TRBJ2-1; D uncertain. V lost 6 bases and J lost 2, with 14 bases in between. This CDR3 is built from 14 residues. Germline values: CDR1 DFQATT, CDR2 SNEGSKA (reference sequence). The CDR3 DNA reads as TGCAGTGCCGTCGATAGGCGAACCTACAATGAGCAGTTCTTC. Translation gives CSAVDRRTYNEQFF.

This clonotype has only one observation. The CDR3 reads CASSLKRTDSPLHF. For the CDR3, the DNA is TGTGCCAGCAGCTTAAAACGGACAGATTCACCCCTCCACTTT. V is TRBV11-1 and J is TRBJ1-6, with D perhaps TRBD1 (6 bases). There are 14 residues in the CDR3. V lost 2 bases, J lost 8 bases, and 10 bases lay in between. CDR1 and CDR2 (germline): SGHAT, FQDESV (reference sequence).

The chain links TRBV7-2 to TRBJ1-6; no clear D gene. Between the trimmed V and J ends, which lost 2 bases and 4 bases, there was a span of 9 bases. CDR3 size: 15 residues. CDR1 is SGHTA, CDR2 FQGNSA, per germline. CDR3 nucleotides: TGTGCCAGCAGCTTACCCCAGGTTTATAATTCACCCCTCCACTTT. This codes for CASSLPQVYNSPLHF. Full variable domain (remainder filled in from reference TRBV7-2 and TRBJ1-6): GAGVSQSPSNKVTEKGKDVELRCDPISGHTALYWYRQSLGQGLEFLIYFQGNSAPDKSGLPSDRFSAERTGGSVSTLTIQRTQQEDSAVYLCASSLPQVYNSPLHFGNGTRLTVT.

This clonotype was seen once. The chain's CDR3 is CASSDLGIASYEQYF. The CDR3 DNA sequence: TGTGCCAGCAGTGACCTAGGGATCGCCTCCTACGAGCAGTACTTC. The chain has TRBV2 and TRBJ2-7, with unresolved D. The V end lost 3 bases, the J end lost 0 bases, and 12 bases lay between the germline ends. The V gene's germline CDR1 is SNHLY and CDR2 FYNNEI. This CDR3 has 15 residues.

This clonotype was seen more than once but under ten times. The chain couples TRBV5-1 to TRBJ1-1; D uncertain. V was trimmed by 0 bases and J by 0 bases, leaving 9 bases between them. The CDR3 totals 15 residues. CDR1 SGHRS and CDR2 YFSETQ come from the germline V gene. The CDR3 sequence: CASSLAGTLNTEAFF. In DNA, the CDR3 is TGCGCCAGCAGCTTGGCCGGAACGTTGAACACTGAAGCTTTCTTT.

V is TRBV9 and J is TRBJ1-2; 10 bases map to TRBD1. V was pared by 0 bases and J by 3 bases, with 5 bases of the junction left unmatched. Germline V lookup: CDR1 SGDLS, CDR2 YYNGEE. The CDR3 runs to 16 residues. The CDR3 coding sequence is TGTGCCAGCAGCGTAGGAGGGACAGGGGAATACTATGGCTACACCTTC. This sequence encodes CASSVGGTGEYYGYTF.

This chain connects TRBV15 to TRBJ2-5; 8 bases are a match to TRBD2. The CDR3 spans 18 residues. The J segment lost 2 bases and the V segment lost 0 bases, leaving 11 bases of the junction unmatched. The V gene's germline CDR1 is LNHNV and CDR2 YYDKDF (reference sequence). CDR3 nucleotides: TGTGCCACCAGCAGAGACGCGGGGGGCACTACCGTTCAAGAGACCCAGTACTTC. Its translation is CATSRDAGGTTVQETQYF.